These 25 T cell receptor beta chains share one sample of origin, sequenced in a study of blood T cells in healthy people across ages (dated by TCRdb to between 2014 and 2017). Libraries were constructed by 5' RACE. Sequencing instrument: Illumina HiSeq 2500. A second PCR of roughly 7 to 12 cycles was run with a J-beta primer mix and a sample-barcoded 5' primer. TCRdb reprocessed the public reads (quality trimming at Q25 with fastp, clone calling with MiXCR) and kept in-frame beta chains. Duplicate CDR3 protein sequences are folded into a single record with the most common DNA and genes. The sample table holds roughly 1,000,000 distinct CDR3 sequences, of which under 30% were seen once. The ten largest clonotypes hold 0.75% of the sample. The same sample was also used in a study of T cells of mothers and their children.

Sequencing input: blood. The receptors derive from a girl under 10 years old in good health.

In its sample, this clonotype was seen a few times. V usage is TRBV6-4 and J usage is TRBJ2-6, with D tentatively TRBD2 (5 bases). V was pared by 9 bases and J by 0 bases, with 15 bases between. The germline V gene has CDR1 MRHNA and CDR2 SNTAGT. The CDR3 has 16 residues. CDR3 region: CARRDGRDSGANVLTF. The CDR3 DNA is TGTGCCAGGCGAGACGGTCGGGACTCTGGGGCCAACGTCCTGACTTTC.

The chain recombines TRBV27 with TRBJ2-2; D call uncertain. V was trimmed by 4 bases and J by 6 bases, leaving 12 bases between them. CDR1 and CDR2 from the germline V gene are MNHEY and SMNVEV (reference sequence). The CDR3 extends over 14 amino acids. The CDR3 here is CASSSPIKSGELFF. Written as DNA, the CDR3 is TGTGCCAGCAGTTCCCCCATAAAGTCCGGGGAGCTGTTTTTT.

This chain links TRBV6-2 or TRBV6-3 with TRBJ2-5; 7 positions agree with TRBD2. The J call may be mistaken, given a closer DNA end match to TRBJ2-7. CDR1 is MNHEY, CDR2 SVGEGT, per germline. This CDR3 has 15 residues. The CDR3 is CASIAGGGNYYEQYF. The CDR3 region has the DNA TGTGCCAGCATAGCGGGCGGGGGAAATTACTACGAGCAGTACTTC.

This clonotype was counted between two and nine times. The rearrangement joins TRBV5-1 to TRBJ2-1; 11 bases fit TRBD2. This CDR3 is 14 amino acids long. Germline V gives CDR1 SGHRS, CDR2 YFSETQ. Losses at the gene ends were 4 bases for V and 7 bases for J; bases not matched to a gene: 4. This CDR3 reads CASSEGLAENEQFF. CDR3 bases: TGCGCCAGCAGCGAGGGACTAGCGGAGAATGAGCAGTTCTTC.

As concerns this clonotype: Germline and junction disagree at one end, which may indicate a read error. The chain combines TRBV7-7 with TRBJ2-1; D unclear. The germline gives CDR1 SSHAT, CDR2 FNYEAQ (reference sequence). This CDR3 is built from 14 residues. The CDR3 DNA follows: TGTGCTAGCAGCTTAGACGGCCTATACAATGAGCAGTTCTTC. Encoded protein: CASSLDGLYNEQFF.

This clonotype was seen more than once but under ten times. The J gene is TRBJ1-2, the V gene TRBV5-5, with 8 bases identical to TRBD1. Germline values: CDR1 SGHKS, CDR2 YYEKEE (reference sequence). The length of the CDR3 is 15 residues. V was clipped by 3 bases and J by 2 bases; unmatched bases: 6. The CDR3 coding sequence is TGTGCCAGCAGCTCACCCGGGACAGGCAACTATGGCTACACCTTC. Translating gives CASSSPGTGNYGYTF.

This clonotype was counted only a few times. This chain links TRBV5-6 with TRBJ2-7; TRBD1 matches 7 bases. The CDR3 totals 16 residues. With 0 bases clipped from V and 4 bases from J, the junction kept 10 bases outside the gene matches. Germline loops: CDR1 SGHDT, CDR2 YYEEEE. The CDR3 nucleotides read TGTGCCAGCAGCTTGGCCCCGGGACAGAAGAATTACGAGCAGTACTTC. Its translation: CASSLAPGQKNYEQYF.

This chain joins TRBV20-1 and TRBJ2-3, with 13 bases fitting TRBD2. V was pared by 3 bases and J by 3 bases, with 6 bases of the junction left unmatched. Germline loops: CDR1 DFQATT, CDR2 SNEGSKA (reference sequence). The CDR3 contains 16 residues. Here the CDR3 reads CSASRTSGGETDTQYF. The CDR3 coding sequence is TGCAGTGCTAGCCGAACTAGCGGGGGGGAAACAGATACGCAGTATTTT.

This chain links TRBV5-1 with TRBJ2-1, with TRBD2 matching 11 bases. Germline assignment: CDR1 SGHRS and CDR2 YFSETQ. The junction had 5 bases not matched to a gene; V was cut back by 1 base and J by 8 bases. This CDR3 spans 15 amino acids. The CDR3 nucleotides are TGCGCCAGCAGCTTGCCACTAGCGGGAGTCTATGAGCAGTTCTTC. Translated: CASSLPLAGVYEQFF.

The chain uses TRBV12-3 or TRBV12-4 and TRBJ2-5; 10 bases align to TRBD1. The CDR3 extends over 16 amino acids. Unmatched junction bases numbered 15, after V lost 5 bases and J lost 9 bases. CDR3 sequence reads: CASSTPGQGLVLAQYF. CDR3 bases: TGTGCCAGCAGTACCCCGGGACAGGGGTTGGTTTTGGCCCAGTACTTC.

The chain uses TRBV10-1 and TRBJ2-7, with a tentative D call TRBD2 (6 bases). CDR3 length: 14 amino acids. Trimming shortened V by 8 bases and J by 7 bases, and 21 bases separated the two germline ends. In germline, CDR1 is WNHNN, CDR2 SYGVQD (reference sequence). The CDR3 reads CASPPGTGGLEQYF. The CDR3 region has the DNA TGCGCCAGCCCCCCCGGGACTGGGGGTTTGGAGCAGTACTTC.

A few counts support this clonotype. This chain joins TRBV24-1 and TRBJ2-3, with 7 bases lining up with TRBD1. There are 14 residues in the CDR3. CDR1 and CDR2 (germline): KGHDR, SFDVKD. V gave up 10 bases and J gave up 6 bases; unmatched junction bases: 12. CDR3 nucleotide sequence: TGTGCCACTTCCGGGACAGCGCCCCGGGATACGCAGTATTTT. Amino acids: CATSGTAPRDTQYF.

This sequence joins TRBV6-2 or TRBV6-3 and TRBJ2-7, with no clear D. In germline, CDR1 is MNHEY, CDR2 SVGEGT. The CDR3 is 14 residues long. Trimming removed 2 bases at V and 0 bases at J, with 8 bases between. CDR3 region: CASSYVLSSYEQYF. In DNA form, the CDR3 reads TGTGCCAGCAGTTACGTATTGAGCTCCTACGAGCAGTACTTC.

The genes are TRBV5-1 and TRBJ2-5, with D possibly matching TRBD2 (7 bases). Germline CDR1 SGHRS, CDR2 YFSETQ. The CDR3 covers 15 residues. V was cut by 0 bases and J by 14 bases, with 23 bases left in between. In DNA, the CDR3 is TGCGCCAGCAGCTTGGAAGGCGGGGGCCGCGACCAGGGATACTTC. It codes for CASSLEGGGRDQGYF.

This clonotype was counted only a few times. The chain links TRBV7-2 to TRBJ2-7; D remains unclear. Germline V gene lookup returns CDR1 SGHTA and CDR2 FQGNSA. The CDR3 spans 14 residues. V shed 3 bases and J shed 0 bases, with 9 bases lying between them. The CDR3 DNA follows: TGTGCCAGCAGCTTTGGGGTAGGCTCCTACGAGCAGTACTTC. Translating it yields CASSFGVGSYEQYF.

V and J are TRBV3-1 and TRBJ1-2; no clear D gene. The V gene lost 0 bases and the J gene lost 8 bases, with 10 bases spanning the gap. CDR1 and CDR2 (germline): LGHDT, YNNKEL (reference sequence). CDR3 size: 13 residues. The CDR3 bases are TGTGCCAGCAGCCAAGAAGAGAAGTGGGGCTACACCTTC. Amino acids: CASSQEEKWGYTF.

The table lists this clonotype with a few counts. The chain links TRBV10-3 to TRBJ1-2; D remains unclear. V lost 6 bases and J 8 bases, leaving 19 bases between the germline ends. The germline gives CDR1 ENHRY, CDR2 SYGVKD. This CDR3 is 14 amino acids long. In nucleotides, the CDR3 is TGTGCCATCAGGGAAAACTTGGATTCTAGGGGCTACACCTTC. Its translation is CAIRENLDSRGYTF.

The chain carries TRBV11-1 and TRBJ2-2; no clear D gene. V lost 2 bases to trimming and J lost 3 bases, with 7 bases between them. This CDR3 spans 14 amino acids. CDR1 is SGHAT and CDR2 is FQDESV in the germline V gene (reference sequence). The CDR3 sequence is CASSLYTYTGELFF. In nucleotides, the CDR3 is TGTGCCAGCAGCTTATACACTTACACCGGGGAGCTGTTTTTT.

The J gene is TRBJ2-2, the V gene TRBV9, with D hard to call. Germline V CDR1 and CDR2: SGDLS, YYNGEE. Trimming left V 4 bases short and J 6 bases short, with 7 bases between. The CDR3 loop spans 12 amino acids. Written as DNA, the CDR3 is TGTGCCAGCAGCCCCCACCCCGGGGAGCTGTTTTTT. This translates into CASSPHPGELFF.

The CDR3 nucleotides read TGTGCCAGCAGTTCCCCCAGACAGGGTCTTCCGGGTGGGGAGCTGTTTTTT. Its protein is CASSSPRQGLPGGELFF. The genes are TRBV6-5 and TRBJ2-2, with 7 positions matching TRBD1. The J segment lost 8 bases and the V segment lost 4 bases, leaving 16 bases of the junction unmatched. Germline V gives CDR1 MNHEY, CDR2 SVGAGI. This CDR3 comprises 17 residues.

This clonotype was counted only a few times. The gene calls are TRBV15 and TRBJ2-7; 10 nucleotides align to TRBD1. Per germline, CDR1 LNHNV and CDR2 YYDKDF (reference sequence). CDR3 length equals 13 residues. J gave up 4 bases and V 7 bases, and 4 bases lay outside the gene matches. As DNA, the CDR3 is TGTGCCACCAACCGGGACAGGGGTTACGAGCAGTACTTC. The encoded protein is CATNRDRGYEQYF.

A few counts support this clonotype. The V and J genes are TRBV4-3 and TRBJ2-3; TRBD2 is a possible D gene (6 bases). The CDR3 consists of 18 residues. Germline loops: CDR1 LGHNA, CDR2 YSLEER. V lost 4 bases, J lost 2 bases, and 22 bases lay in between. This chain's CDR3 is CASSPEGGGGTHTDTQYF. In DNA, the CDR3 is TGCGCCAGCAGCCCAGAGGGAGGAGGCGGAACCCACACAGATACGCAGTATTTT.

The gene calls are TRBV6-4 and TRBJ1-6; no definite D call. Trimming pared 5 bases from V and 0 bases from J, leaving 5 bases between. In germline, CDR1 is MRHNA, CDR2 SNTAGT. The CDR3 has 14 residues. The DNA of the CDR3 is TGTGCCAGCAGTTCGAGCTCCTATAATTCACCCCTCCACTTT. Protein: CASSSSSYNSPLHF.

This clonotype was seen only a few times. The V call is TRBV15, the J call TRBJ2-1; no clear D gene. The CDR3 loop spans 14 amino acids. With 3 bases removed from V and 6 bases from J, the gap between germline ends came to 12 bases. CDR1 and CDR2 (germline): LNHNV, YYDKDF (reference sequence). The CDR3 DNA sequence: TGTGCCACCAGCAGGAGGACCGATATCAATGAGCAGTTCTTC. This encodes CATSRRTDINEQFF.

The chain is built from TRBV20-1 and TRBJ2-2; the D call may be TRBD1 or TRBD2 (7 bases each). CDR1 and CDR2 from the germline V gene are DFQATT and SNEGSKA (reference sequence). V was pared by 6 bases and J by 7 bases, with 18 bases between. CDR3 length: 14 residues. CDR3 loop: CSAKTDREGGELFF. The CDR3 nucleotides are TGCAGTGCGAAAACTGACAGGGAGGGCGGGGAGCTGTTTTTT.